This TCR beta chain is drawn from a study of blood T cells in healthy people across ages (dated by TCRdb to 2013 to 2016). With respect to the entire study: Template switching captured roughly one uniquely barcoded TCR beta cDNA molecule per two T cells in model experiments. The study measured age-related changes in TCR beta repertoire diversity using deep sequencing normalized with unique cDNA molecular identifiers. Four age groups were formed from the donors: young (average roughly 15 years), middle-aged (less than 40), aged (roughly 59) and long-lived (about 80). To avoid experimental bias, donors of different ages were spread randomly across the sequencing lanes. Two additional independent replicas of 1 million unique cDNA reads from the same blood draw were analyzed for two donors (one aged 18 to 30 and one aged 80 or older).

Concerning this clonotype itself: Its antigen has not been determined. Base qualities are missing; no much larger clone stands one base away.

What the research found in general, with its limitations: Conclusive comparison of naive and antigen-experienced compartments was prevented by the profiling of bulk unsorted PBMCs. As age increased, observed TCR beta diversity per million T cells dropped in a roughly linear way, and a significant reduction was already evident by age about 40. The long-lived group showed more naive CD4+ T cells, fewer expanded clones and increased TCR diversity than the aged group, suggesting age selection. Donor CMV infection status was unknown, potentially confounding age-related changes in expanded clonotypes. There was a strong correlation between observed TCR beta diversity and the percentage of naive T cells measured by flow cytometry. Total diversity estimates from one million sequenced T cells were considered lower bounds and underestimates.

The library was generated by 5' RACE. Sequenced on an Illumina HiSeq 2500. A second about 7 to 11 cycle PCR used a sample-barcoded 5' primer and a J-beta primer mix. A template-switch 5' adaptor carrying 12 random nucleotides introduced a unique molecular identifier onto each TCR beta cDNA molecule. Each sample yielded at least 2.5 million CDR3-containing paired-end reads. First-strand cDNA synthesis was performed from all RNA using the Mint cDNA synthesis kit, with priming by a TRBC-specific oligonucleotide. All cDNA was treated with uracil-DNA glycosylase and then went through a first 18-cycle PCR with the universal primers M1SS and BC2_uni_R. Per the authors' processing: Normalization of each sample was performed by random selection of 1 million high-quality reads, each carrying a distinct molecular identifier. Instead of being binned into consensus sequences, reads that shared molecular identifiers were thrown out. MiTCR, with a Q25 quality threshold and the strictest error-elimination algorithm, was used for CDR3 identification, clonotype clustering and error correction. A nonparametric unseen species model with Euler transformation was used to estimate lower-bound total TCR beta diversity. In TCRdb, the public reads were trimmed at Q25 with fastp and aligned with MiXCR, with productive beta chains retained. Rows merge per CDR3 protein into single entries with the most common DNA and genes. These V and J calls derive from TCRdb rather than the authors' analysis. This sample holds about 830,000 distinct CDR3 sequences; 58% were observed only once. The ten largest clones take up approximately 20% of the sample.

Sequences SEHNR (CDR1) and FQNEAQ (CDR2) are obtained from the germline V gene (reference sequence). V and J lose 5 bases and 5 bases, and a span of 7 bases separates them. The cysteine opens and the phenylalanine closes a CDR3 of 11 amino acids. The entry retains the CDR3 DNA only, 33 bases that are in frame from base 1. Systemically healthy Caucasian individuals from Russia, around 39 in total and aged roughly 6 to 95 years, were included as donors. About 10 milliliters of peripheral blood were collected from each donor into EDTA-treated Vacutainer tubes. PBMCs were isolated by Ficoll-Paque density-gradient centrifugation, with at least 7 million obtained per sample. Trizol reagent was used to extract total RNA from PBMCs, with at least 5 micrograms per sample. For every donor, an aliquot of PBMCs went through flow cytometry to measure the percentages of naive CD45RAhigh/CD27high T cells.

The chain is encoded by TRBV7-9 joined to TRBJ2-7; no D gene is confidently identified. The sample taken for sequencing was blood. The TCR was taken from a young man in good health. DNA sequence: TGTGCCAGCAGCCCCGCCCACGAGCAGTACTTC. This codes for CASSPAHEQYF.